The rows below give T cell receptor beta chains drawn from one sample of a study of molecular identifiers for immune sequencing clone quantification. TCRdb redid the calling of the PCR reads with MiXCR, one entry per CDR3 protein. The table shows some 590,000 distinct CDR3 sequences, with less than 30% occurring only once. The sequencing input was naive CD8+ T cells from blood, with Jurkat cell RNA spiked in. The source is a human donor in good health. Some libraries in this study had Jurkat cell RNA spiked in. Each CDR3 is given with its conserved first and last residue. A D gene is named only where the DNA matches it firmly. Expanded clones are given a class, and other clones once, few, many or no size at all.

V	J	size	D	DNA	CDR3
TRBV19	TRBJ1-2	few	TRBD1	TGTGCCAGTAGTATCCCGACAGGGGAACGGTATGGCTACACCTTC	CASSIPTGERYGYTF
TRBV7-9	TRBJ2-7	NA	NA	TGTGCCAGCAGCTTTGTCGTCGAGCAGTACTTC	CASSFVVEQYF
TRBV7-9	TRBJ2-5	NA	NA	TGTGCCAGCAGCCGCGGGTTAGGGGCGGAGACCCAGTACTTC	CASSRGLGAETQYF
TRBV28	TRBJ2-6	few	NA	TGTGCCAGCAGTTTATGGGGCAGGGGCTCTGGGGCCAACGTCCTGACTTTC	CASSLWGRGSGANVLTF
TRBV2	TRBJ1-4	many	TRBD1	TGTGCCAGCTGCCACCGGGACAGGGTCAATGAAAAACTGTTTTTT	CASCHRDRVNEKLFF
TRBV30	TRBJ1-2	NA	NA	TGTGCCTGGACGTTGGGGGAATCTAACTATGGCTACACCTTC	CAWTLGESNYGYTF
TRBV7-2	TRBJ2-6	few	NA	TGTGCCAGCAGCTCGCTGACAGCTTCTGGGGCCAACGTCCTGACTTTC	CASSSLTASGANVLTF
TRBV2	TRBJ2-5	NA	NA	TGTGCCAGCAGTGAAGGGCAGAATCACATAGAGACCCAGTACTTC	CASSEGQNHIETQYF
TRBV5-1	TRBJ2-1	many	NA	TGCGCCAGCAGCTCTAGACAGGCTCGGCGGGATGAGCAGTTCTTC	CASSSRQARRDEQFF
TRBV12-3/TRBV12-4	TRBJ2-2	many	NA	TGTGCCAGCAGAGACACTATTATGAACACCGGGGAGCTGTTTTTT	CASRDTIMNTGELFF
TRBV25-1	TRBJ2-3	many	NA	TGTGCCAGCAGTGTAGGGCTAGCCGCAGATACGCAGTATTTT	CASSVGLAADTQYF
TRBV27	TRBJ2-3	NA	NA	TGTGCCAGCCGTTCACCGTGGGAAGTCCCAGATACGCAGTATTTT	CASRSPWEVPDTQYF
TRBV14	TRBJ2-2	many	NA	TGTGCCAGCAGCCAAGATTTCCCCGGGGAGCTGTTTTTT	CASSQDFPGELFF
TRBV27	TRBJ2-7	many	NA	TGTGCCAGCAGTTTGTCCGGACCCAATTACGAGCAGTACTTC	CASSLSGPNYEQYF
TRBV20-1	TRBJ2-3	many	NA	TGCAGTGCGGATACAGCCAGCACAGATACGCAGTATTTT	CSADTASTDTQYF
TRBV12-3/TRBV12-4	TRBJ2-5	many	TRBD1	TGTGCCAGCAGTTCACCGGGACAGCAAGAGACCCAGTACTTC	CASSSPGQQETQYF
TRBV11-2	TRBJ2-3	NA	TRBD1	TGTGCCAGCAGCTTATCCCCCCACTCAGGGGGCGAGGTAGGTACGCAGTATTTT	CASSLSPHSGGEVGTQYF
TRBV30	TRBJ2-1	NA	NA	TGTGCCTGGAGTGACGGGGCTTTCTCCTACAATGAGCAGTTCTTC	CAWSDGAFSYNEQFF
TRBV5-6	TRBJ1-1	NA	NA	TGTGCCAGCAGCTTCTGTTTGCGCACTGAAGCTTTCTTT	CASSFCLRTEAFF
TRBV4-3	TRBJ2-5	many	NA	TGCGCCAGCAGCCAAGATGTCGCCTCATGGACCCAGTACTTC	CASSQDVASWTQYF
TRBV5-6	TRBJ1-5	NA	NA	TGTGCCAGCAGCTTGGACTCTTCCGCAGATCAGCCCCAGCATTTT	CASSLDSSADQPQHF
TRBV12-5	TRBJ2-2	NA	NA	TGTGCTAGTGGCCTACTGGGGGAGCTGTTTTTT	CASGLLGELFF